The clone carrying this T cell receptor (beta chain) was counted only a few times. This sample is drawn from a study of response to subunit inactivated influenza vaccine. From germline, CDR1 is DFQATT and CDR2 SNEGSKA (reference sequence). The CDR3 extends over 10 amino acids. V shed 4 bases and J shed 8 bases, with 5 bases lying between them. TCRdb passed the RT-PCR reads through MiXCR, listing each CDR3 protein once. In the table there are about 540,000 distinct CDR3 sequences, around 25% of which are singletons. The data also belong to a second study, concerning T cells expressing NK-cell markers. That report notes: cDNA encoding TCR beta was synthesized via 5'RACE template switching incorporating UMIs. These clonotypes, the leaders elsewhere, also led the CD3+CD56-NKG2C+ fraction in a few donors.

This rearrangement joins TRBV20-1 to TRBJ1-4; D remains ambiguous. The receptor was derived from a man in his fifties who received an inactivated influenza vaccine. The sample here was CD4+ T cells sorted from PBMCs, taken roughly 12 days after vaccination. The CDR3 loop reads CSAMREKLFF. The CDR3 nucleotides are TGCAGTGCTATGAGGGAAAAACTGTTTTTT.